A selection of T cell receptor beta chains follows, all from one sample in a study of OX40 agonist ivuxolimab in advanced cancers. The repertoire was sequenced with immunoSEQ multiplex PCR; TCRdb's copy has only in-frame clones and lacks some. The repertoire holds about 64,000 clones, with around 88% as singletons. This specimen was CD4+ or CD8+ T cells sorted from blood, taken in a trial of the OX40 agonist ivuxolimab. The receptors were sampled from an adult with an advanced solid tumor such as melanoma, head and neck, liver or kidney cancer. CDR3s include the opening cysteine and the closing phenylalanine or tryptophan. The D gene is left open where the match is weak. Clone size appears in some rows only: once, few, many, or a class for an expanded clone.

len,d_gene,v_gene,j_gene,abundance,CDR3aa,CDR3nt
18,TRBD1,TRBV5-1,TRBJ2-6,NA,CASSLEGQGAGGANVLTF,TGCGCCAGCAGCTTGGAGGGACAGGGGGCAGGTGGGGCCAACGTCCTGACTTTC
14,NA,TRBV27,TRBJ2-7,NA,CASSLRGAIDEQYF,TGTGCCAGCAGTTTAAGGGGGGCCATTGACGAGCAGTACTTC
17,NA,TRBV7-2,TRBJ2-3,NA,CASSLGWGRGVTDTQYF,TGTGCCAGCAGCTTAGGATGGGGGCGCGGGGTAACAGATACGCAGTATTTT
11,NA,TRBV6-1,TRBJ1-2,NA,CASSEQYGYTF,TGTGCCAGCAGTGAGCAATATGGCTACACCTTC
14,NA,TRBV6-4,TRBJ2-7,NA,CASTNLRKAYEQYF,TGTGCCAGCACCAACCTTAGGAAAGCCTACGAGCAGTACTTC
15,TRBD1,TRBV19,TRBJ1-5,NA,CASSNAGTGNQPQHF,TGTGCCAGTAGTAACGCGGGGACAGGCAATCAGCCCCAGCATTTT
19,NA,TRBV19,TRBJ2-6,NA,CASSRGWTASGSGANVLTF,TGTGCCAGTAGTAGAGGATGGACAGCCTCGGGCTCTGGGGCCAACGTCCTGACTTTC
14,NA,TRBV5-1,TRBJ2-3,NA,CASSSQRATDTQYF,TGCGCCAGCAGCTCCCAACGGGCCACAGATACGCAGTATTTT
14,NA,TRBV5-4,TRBJ2-2,NA,CASSLEAGVGELFF,TGTGCCAGCAGCTTGGAGGCAGGGGTTGGGGAGCTGTTTTTT
13,TRBD1,TRBV9,TRBJ2-7,once,CASSAWDRGEQYF,TGTGCCAGCAGCGCTTGGGACAGGGGTGAGCAGTACTTC
16,TRBD2,TRBV4-1,TRBJ2-1,NA,CASSRETSGGYNEQFF,TGCGCCAGCAGCCGAGAGACTAGCGGGGGGTACAATGAGCAGTTCTTC
12,NA,TRBV30,TRBJ2-7,NA,CAWSLGGYEQYF,TGTGCCTGGTCACTAGGAGGCTACGAGCAGTACTTC
15,NA,TRBV5-1,TRBJ1-1,NA,CASSLGGTQNTEAFF,TGCGCCAGCAGCCTGGGGGGGACACAGAACACTGAAGCTTTCTTT
14,TRBD1,TRBV28,TRBJ2-5,NA,CASSSGTGRGTQYF,TGTGCCAGCAGTTCAGGGACAGGGAGGGGGACCCAGTACTTC
15,NA,TRBV15,TRBJ2-3,NA,CATSIGTLSTDTQYF,TGTGCCACCAGCATTGGAACTCTTAGCACAGATACGCAGTATTTT
14,NA,TRBV15,TRBJ2-1,NA,CATSRDLTEEWQFF,TGTGCCACCAGCAGAGATTTGACGGAGGAATGGCAGTTCTTC
12,NA,TRBV5-1,TRBJ2-5,once,CASSRDQETQYF,TGCGCCAGCAGCAGGGATCAAGAGACCCAGTACTTC
15,NA,TRBV30,TRBJ1-3,NA,CAWRHPTGSGNTIYF,TGTGCCTGGAGGCACCCGACAGGCTCTGGAAACACCATATATTTT
15,NA,TRBV5-1,TRBJ2-1,once,CASSLTAEAYNEQFF,TGCGCCAGCAGCTTGACCGCGGAAGCCTACAATGAGCAGTTCTTC
15,NA,TRBV4-1,TRBJ2-3,NA,CASSQMGRQTDTQYF,TGCGCCAGCAGCCAAATGGGCCGACAGACAGATACGCAGTATTTT
15,NA,TRBV5-8,TRBJ2-6,NA,CASSHGTSGANVLTF,TGTGCCAGCAGTCACGGGACTTCTGGGGCCAACGTCCTGACTTTC
14,NA,TRBV2,TRBJ1-5,NA,CASSPILENQPQHF,TGTGCCAGCAGTCCGATACTCGAAAATCAGCCCCAGCATTTT
14,NA,TRBV6-1,TRBJ1-5,NA,CASSEFSGLQPQHF,TGTGCCAGCAGTGAATTTTCGGGGTTGCAGCCCCAGCATTTT
14,TRBD1,TRBV18,TRBJ1-1,NA,CASSPQGARTEAFF,TGTGCCAGCTCACCCCAGGGGGCGCGGACTGAAGCTTTCTTT
11,TRBD2,TRBV27,TRBJ2-1,few,CASRRGVEQFF,TGTGCCAGCAGGCGGGGGGTTGAGCAGTTCTTC
16,NA,TRBV5-4,TRBJ2-1,NA,CASSLGGFSSYNEQFF,TGTGCCAGCAGCTTGGGGGGATTTAGCTCCTACAATGAGCAGTTCTTC
15,NA,TRBV19,TRBJ1-4,NA,CASSDRNRLDEKLFF,TGTGCCAGTAGCGACCGGAACAGATTGGATGAAAAACTGTTTTTT
13,NA,TRBV7-9,TRBJ1-4,NA,CASSRPGDEKLFF,TGTGCCAGCAGCCGCCCAGGGGATGAAAAACTGTTTTTT
15,TRBD1,TRBV30,TRBJ1-2,once,CAWSHDGTGRIGYTF,TGTGCCTGGAGCCATGACGGGACAGGGCGAATCGGCTACACCTTC
13,NA,TRBV7-2,TRBJ2-5,NA,CASSLGTRETQYF,TGTGCCAGCAGCTTAGGAACGCGGGAGACCCAGTACTTC
13,NA,TRBV30,TRBJ1-4,NA,CAWTGRREGKLFF,TGTGCCTGGACCGGACGGAGGGAGGGAAAACTGTTTTTT
12,NA,TRBV5-6,TRBJ2-5,NA,CASSLNGETQYF,TGTGCCAGCAGCTTGAATGGGGAGACCCAGTACTTC
15,NA,TRBV5-6,TRBJ2-3,NA,CASGKDIRDTDTQYF,TGTGCCAGCGGCAAGGACATCAGAGACACAGATACGCAGTATTTT
16,TRBD1,TRBV5-1,TRBJ1-6,once,CASSFGTGDNNSPLHF,TGCGCCAGCAGCTTCGGGACAGGGGACAATAATTCACCCCTCCACTTT
15,TRBD1,TRBV18,TRBJ1-1,NA,CASSPLQGRHTEAFF,TGTGCCAGCTCACCGCTACAGGGGAGGCACACTGAAGCTTTCTTT
14,NA,TRBV19,TRBJ2-2,NA,CASSPEANTGELFF,TGTGCCAGTAGTCCAGAGGCGAACACCGGGGAGCTGTTTTTT
13,TRBD1,TRBV30,TRBJ2-5,once,CAWKPGQGETQYF,TGTGCCTGGAAACCGGGACAGGGTGAGACCCAGTACTTC
14,NA,TRBV9,TRBJ2-1,NA,CASSVADVSGEQFF,TGTGCCAGCAGCGTAGCTGACGTCTCCGGTGAGCAGTTCTTC
14,TRBD2,TRBV5-1,TRBJ2-2,NA,CASERGGNTGELFF,TGCGCCAGCGAGCGGGGGGGGAACACCGGGGAGCTGTTTTTT
12,NA,TRBV2,TRBJ2-5,NA,CASRDNQETQYF,TGTGCCAGCAGGGACAATCAAGAGACCCAGTACTTC
13,NA,TRBV6-5,TRBJ2-5,NA,CASNKDGSGTQYF,TGTGCCAGCAACAAAGACGGCTCTGGGACCCAGTACTTC
15,NA,TRBV5-8,TRBJ2-1,NA,CASSSRGESYNEQFF,TGTGCCAGCAGCTCGAGGGGGGAGTCCTACAATGAGCAGTTCTTC
15,NA,TRBV11-2,TRBJ1-1,NA,CASRALGQTNTEAFF,TGTGCCAGCAGGGCCCTGGGACAAACGAACACTGAAGCTTTCTTT
15,NA,TRBV4-1,TRBJ2-3,NA,CASSQGGADSDTQYF,TGCGCCAGCAGCCAAGGGGGGGCCGATTCAGATACGCAGTATTTT
14,NA,TRBV10-1,TRBJ2-2,NA,CASSEVRNTGELFF,TGCGCCAGCAGTGAGGTCCGGAACACCGGGGAGCTGTTTTTT
13,NA,TRBV30,TRBJ1-3,NA,CARRGFGGNTIYF,TGTGCCCGTAGGGGATTTGGTGGAAACACCATATATTTT
13,NA,TRBV7-9,TRBJ2-3,NA,CASSLARIDTQYF,TGTGCCAGCAGCTTAGCGAGGATAGATACGCAGTATTTT
14,TRBD1,TRBV5-4,TRBJ2-7,NA,CASSLQGASYEQYF,TGTGCCAGCAGCTTACAGGGGGCCTCCTACGAGCAGTACTTC
15,NA,TRBV30,TRBJ1-1,NA,CAWSGNVGGDTEAFF,TGTGCCTGGAGCGGAAATGTGGGGGGGGACACTGAAGCTTTCTTT
15,NA,TRBV19,TRBJ1-2,NA,CASTPGERWNYGYTF,TGTGCCAGTACCCCGGGGGAGAGGTGGAACTATGGCTACACCTTC
13,NA,TRBV7-3,TRBJ2-2,once,CASSLGRITELFF,TGTGCCAGCAGCTTAGGGCGCATAACGGAGCTGTTTTTT
14,NA,TRBV28,TRBJ2-5,NA,CASSSSWGRETQYF,TGTGCCAGCAGCTCATCGTGGGGGCGTGAGACCCAGTACTTC
14,NA,TRBV6-5,TRBJ2-3,NA,CASRQGFSTDTQYF,TGTGCCAGCAGACAGGGATTTAGCACAGATACGCAGTATTTT
13,NA,TRBV6-1,TRBJ2-1,NA,CASSRPPRNEQFF,TGTGCCAGCAGCCGACCTCCCCGTAATGAGCAGTTCTTC
15,NA,TRBV11-3,TRBJ1-5,once,CASSGRRADNQPQHF,TGTGCCAGCAGCGGAAGACGGGCTGACAATCAGCCCCAGCATTTT
14,TRBD2,TRBV27,TRBJ2-7,NA,CASSLSGRGGEQYF,TGTGCCAGCAGTTTATCGGGGCGCGGGGGCGAGCAGTACTTC
12,NA,TRBV28,TRBJ1-2,few,CASSYLGGGYTF,TGTGCCAGCAGTTATCTTGGGGGTGGCTACACCTTC
15,TRBD1,TRBV5-1,TRBJ2-7,NA,CASSLQGASSYEQYF,TGCGCCAGCAGCTTGCAGGGGGCATCTTCCTACGAGCAGTACTTC
15,TRBD1,TRBV18,TRBJ1-2,NA,CASSPPGQGAYGYTF,TGTGCCAGCTCTCCCCCCGGCCAGGGGGCCTATGGCTACACCTTC